These 18 T cell receptor beta chains originate from one sample sequenced in a study of T cells expressing NK-cell markers. TCRdb re-called the 5' RACE reads and shows each CDR3 protein once, DNA omitted. This listing includes about 21,000 distinct CDR3 sequences. The specimen sequenced was blood T cells: a sorted CD56 or NKG2C T cell subset, CD4+ or CD8+ T cells, or bulk PBMC T cells (not recorded which). Source of these receptors: a man aged 18-70 years in good health.

The gene calls are TRBV25-1 and TRBJ2-2; TCRdb selects TRBD1, and the lack of DNA leaves this call unchecked. CDR1 and CDR2 from the germline V gene are MGHDK and SYGVNS. This CDR3 is built from 15 residues. The CDR3 protein is CASSDPGDNTGELFF.

The chain employs TRBV20-1 and TRBJ2-3; with no DNA, the TCRdb D assignment of TRBD1 cannot be verified. In germline, CDR1 is DFQATT, CDR2 SNEGSKA (reference sequence). CDR3 size: 14 residues. The CDR3: CSAPNGGGPDTQYF.

The J gene is TRBJ2-4, the V gene TRBV20-1; the TCRdb call, TRBD2, lacks DNA for checking. The germline CDR1 and CDR2 sequences are DFQATT and SNEGSKA (reference sequence). This CDR3 is 17 amino acids long. The CDR3 loop is CSARDTKEDQWKNIQYF.

The chain carries TRBV7-9 and TRBJ2-1; no DNA is available, so the TRBD2 call from TCRdb remains unchecked. The CDR3 runs to 13 residues. Germline lookup yields CDR1 SEHNR and CDR2 FQNEAQ (reference sequence). CDR3 amino acids: CASSLPGLDEQFF.

The rearrangement uses TRBV10-3 and TRBJ2-7; there is no DNA to check the TCRdb D call of TRBD1. Germline assignment: CDR1 ENHRY and CDR2 SYGVKD. The CDR3 contains 14 residues. CDR3 region: CAISAGTVKWEQYF.

The CDR3 region is CASSSYRVSPLHF. This rearrangement joins TRBV12-3 or TRBV12-4 to TRBJ1-6; there is no DNA to check the TCRdb D call of TRBD1. The length of the CDR3 is 13 residues.

V usage is TRBV6-2 or TRBV6-3 and J usage is TRBJ2-4; as DNA is missing, the TRBD2 call by TCRdb cannot be tested. The CDR3 is 15 amino acids. Germline-derived CDR1 and CDR2 are MNHEY and SVGEGT. The CDR3 loop reads CATMKRARVGDIQYF.

The chain uses TRBV14 and TRBJ2-3; with no DNA, the TCRdb D assignment of TRBD2 cannot be verified. Germline CDR1 is SGHDN and CDR2 is FVKESK. CDR3 length: 17 residues. The chain's CDR3 is CASSQTRLAGSTDTQYF.

The chain recombines TRBV28 with TRBJ2-7; the D call of TRBD2 rests on TCRdb alone, since no DNA is present to check it. Germline CDR1 and CDR2: MDHEN and SYDVKM. The CDR3 spans 14 residues. The CDR3 here is CASRQGTAGSEQYF. Full variable domain (outside the CDR3, taken from reference TRBV28 and TRBJ2-7): DVKVTQSSRYLVKRTGEKVFLECVQDMDHENMFWYRQDPGLGLRLIYFSYDVKMKEKGDIPEGYSVSREKKERFSLILESASTNQTSMYLCASRQGTAGSEQYFGPGTRLTVT.

The V and J genes are TRBV5-6 and TRBJ2-5; TCRdb outputs TRBD1, but without DNA this stays unchecked. Germline V CDR1 and CDR2: SGHDT, YYEEEE. The CDR3 spans 14 residues. The CDR3 sequence is CASSRRDTQETQYF. Looking up the rest from reference TRBV5-6 and TRBJ2-5 gives the full variable domain: DAGVTQSPTHLIKTRGQQVTLRCSPKSGHDTVSWYQQALGQGPQFIFQYYEEEERQRGNFPDRFSGHQFPNYSSELNVNALLLGDSALYLCASSRRDTQETQYFGPGTRLLVL.

This chain joins TRBV5-1 and TRBJ1-5; the D gene TCRdb calls, TRBD1, cannot be checked with no DNA. The V gene's germline CDR1 is SGHRS and CDR2 YFSETQ. CDR3 size: 13 residues. The CDR3 region is CASSLDRDAPQHF.

The rearrangement uses TRBV3-1 and TRBJ2-7; the D gene TCRdb calls, TRBD2, cannot be checked with no DNA. Germline lookup yields CDR1 LGHDT and CDR2 YNNKEL (reference sequence). The CDR3 is made up of 13 amino acids. This CDR3 is CASSRTSGGEQYF.

V is TRBV9 and J is TRBJ2-5; without DNA, the TCRdb call of TRBD2 cannot be checked. There are 15 residues in the CDR3. Germline assignment: CDR1 SGDLS and CDR2 YYNGEE. The CDR3 is CASSVGTTDQETQYF.

The chain joins TRBV18 to TRBJ1-2; TCRdb's D gene call, TRBD1, goes unchecked for lack of DNA. CDR1 and CDR2 from the germline V gene are KGHSH and LQKENI. The length of the CDR3 is 18 residues. CDR3 protein: CASSPRGPGPLANYGYTF.

The rearrangement links TRBV15 to TRBJ1-3. CDR1 and CDR2 (germline): LNHNV, YYDKDF (reference sequence). The CDR3 is 16 residues long. CDR3: CATSRQTMDSGNTIYF.

The rearrangement uses TRBV11-2 and TRBJ2-7; TCRdb reports TRBD2, a call that lacks DNA to check it against. The CDR3 loop spans 14 amino acids. Germline assignment: CDR1 SGHAT and CDR2 FQNNGV. The chain's CDR3 is CASSPLAGGPEQYF.

The chain is built from TRBV7-2 and TRBJ1-3; TCRdb outputs TRBD1, but without DNA this stays unchecked. The germline CDR1 and CDR2 sequences are SGHTA and FQGNSA. The CDR3 contains 14 residues. Here the CDR3 reads CASSFGQGGNTIYF.

The genes are TRBV30 and TRBJ2-7. In germline, CDR1 is GTSNPN, CDR2 SVGIG (reference sequence). The CDR3 sequence is 12 residues long. CDR3 loop: CAWSVISSEQYF. The full variable domain, completed using reference TRBV30 and TRBJ2-7, is SQTIHQWPATLVQPVGSPLSLECTVEGTSNPNLYWYRQAAGRGLQLLFYSVGIGQISSEVPQNLSASRPQDRQFILSSKKLLLSDSGFYLCAWSVISSEQYFGPGTRLTVT.